The 20 T cell receptor beta chains presented below share a single source sample, sequenced in a study of blood T cell repertoires in COVID-19 (TCRdb year 2020). Library preparation was by the immunoSEQ multiplex PCR assay. TCRdb took this table from immuneACCESS and kept in-frame rearrangements with V and J called. Such tables lack part of the clones; where checked against another copy, unresolved V genes explain under half of the gap, and the rest is unexplained. The sample yields fewer than 120,000 clones; around four fifths were counted once. The biggest ten clones account for 16% of the sample. The sequenced material came from peripheral blood. Every receptor here comes from a woman aged 55-75 years with acute or convalescent COVID-19.

The rearrangement links TRBV11-3 to TRBJ1-2; no reliable D call. Between the trimmed V and J ends, which lost 4 bases and 4 bases, there was a span of 10 bases. The CDR3 covers 13 residues. Germline loops: CDR1 SGHNT, CDR2 YENEEA. The CDR3 loop reads CASSWRGAYGYTF. The CDR3 DNA is TGTGCCAGCAGCTGGCGAGGAGCCTATGGCTACACCTTC.

This chain links TRBV7-2 with TRBJ2-3; D is undetermined. The germline V gene encodes CDR1 SGHTA and CDR2 FQGNSA. The CDR3 has 14 amino acids. Between the trimmed V and J ends, which lost 2 bases and 1 base, there was a span of 7 bases. In DNA, the CDR3 is TGTGCCAGCAGCTTACTGACTCGCACAGATACGCAGTATTTT. It yields the protein CASSLLTRTDTQYF.

V gene TRBV19 combines with J gene TRBJ1-3, with 9 bases identical to TRBD1. The germline gives CDR1 LNHDA, CDR2 SQIVND (reference sequence). The junction had 15 bases not matched to a gene; V was cut back by 6 bases and J by 0 bases. The CDR3 spans 19 residues. The CDR3 here is CASRPIPGQGPSSGNTIYF. The CDR3 region has the DNA TGTGCCAGTAGGCCAATTCCGGGACAGGGACCAAGCTCTGGAAACACCATATATTTT.

This chain connects TRBV27 to TRBJ1-2; 11 bases fit TRBD1. The J segment lost 6 bases and the V segment lost 4 bases, leaving 7 bases of the junction unmatched. This CDR3 is 15 amino acids long. Per germline, CDR1 MNHEY and CDR2 SMNVEV (reference sequence). The CDR3 sequence is CASSSRTGGSHGYTF. The CDR3 DNA reads as TGTGCCAGCAGTTCCCGGACAGGGGGCTCACATGGCTACACCTTC.

This clone came up a few times. J is TRBJ2-1 and V is TRBV30; 10 bases are shared with TRBD2. The V and J ends lost 5 bases and 10 bases, in that order; junction bases with no gene match: 14. This CDR3 has 15 residues. CDR1 is GTSNPN and CDR2 is SVGIG in the germline V gene (reference sequence). CDR3 sequence (DNA): TGTGCCTGGGCCCGGGGTCTAGCGGGGGAAGGGGAGCAGTTCTTC. This codes for CAWARGLAGEGEQFF.

The chain joins TRBV19 to TRBJ2-2; TRBD1 matches at 8 bases. CDR1 LNHDA and CDR2 SQIVND come from the germline V gene (reference sequence). The CDR3 is made up of 16 amino acids. The V gene end was trimmed by 3 bases and the J gene end by 3 bases; junction bases not matched to a gene: 6. In DNA form, the CDR3 reads TGTGCCAGTAGTATCCCGGCAGGGGGCGACACCGGGGAGCTGTTTTTT. Its translation: CASSIPAGGDTGELFF.

The chain joins TRBV9 to TRBJ1-1; TRBD1 aligns across 11 bases. CDR3 length: 15 residues. From germline, CDR1 is SGDLS and CDR2 YYNGEE. The junction had 4 bases not matched to a gene; V was cut back by 4 bases and J by 2 bases. The CDR3 sequence is CASSPRTGGNTEAFF. In nucleotides, the CDR3 is TGTGCCAGCAGCCCGCGGACAGGGGGCAACACTGAAGCTTTCTTT. Full variable domain (outside the CDR3, taken from reference TRBV9 and TRBJ1-1): DSGVTQTPKHLITATGQRVTLRCSPRSGDLSVYWYQQSLDQGLQFLIQYYNGEERAKGNILERFSAQQFPDLHSELNLSSLELGDSALYFCASSPRTGGNTEAFFGQGTRLTVV.

The chain employs TRBV28 and TRBJ1-2; no clear D gene. CDR1 and CDR2 from the germline V gene are MDHEN and SYDVKM. There are 13 residues in the CDR3. V shed 7 bases and J shed 3 bases, with 12 bases lying between them. CDR3 DNA sequence: TGTGCCAGCACCCCCCCGAGATACTATGGCTACACCTTC. Amino acid sequence: CASTPPRYYGYTF.

Comment on this clone: One end of the junction does not line up with germline, which may come from a read error. V gene TRBV7-7 combines with J gene TRBJ2-3; 8 nucleotides line up with TRBD2. This CDR3 has 13 residues. Germline V gene sequence: CDR1 SSHAT, CDR2 FNYEAQ (reference sequence). The CDR3 spells CASSGGGPDTQYF. CDR3 nucleotide sequence: TGTGCTAGCAGTGGCGGGGGGCCAGATACGCAGTATTTT.

J is TRBJ1-2 and V is TRBV24-1, with 11 positions matching TRBD1. This CDR3 comprises 17 residues. J was trimmed by 8 bases and V by 5 bases; bases with no gene match: 15. Per germline, CDR1 KGHDR and CDR2 SFDVKD. The CDR3 DNA reads TGTGCCACCAGTGCTGAAAGTGGGACAGGGGGGGCATGGGGCTACACCTTC. This gives the protein CATSAESGTGGAWGYTF.

This clone was recorded a few times. V is TRBV4-2 and J is TRBJ2-7; 9 bases fit TRBD2. V dropped 0 bases and J dropped 2; count of bases not matched to a gene: 5. CDR3 length: 16 amino acids. Germline-derived CDR1 and CDR2 are LGHNA and YNFKEQ. The CDR3 reads CASSQDSGGTTYEQYF. In DNA form, the CDR3 reads TGTGCCAGCAGCCAAGATAGCGGGGGTACGACCTACGAGCAGTACTTC.

Regarding this clone: Other DNA sequences from this sample encode an identical CDR3 as well. The J gene is TRBJ2-5, the V gene TRBV18; the D is unclear. Trimming removed 6 bases at V and 3 bases at J, with 5 bases between. This CDR3 is 11 amino acids long. Germline CDR1 and CDR2: KGHSH and LQKENI. The CDR3 region is CASSPEETQYF. The CDR3 DNA sequence: TGTGCCAGCTCTCCCGAAGAGACCCAGTACTTC.

The DNA of the CDR3 is TGTGCCAGCAGTGAACCTTTTGCGGATCAGCCCCAGCATTTT. Its translation is CASSEPFADQPQHF. The V call is TRBV2, the J call TRBJ1-5; D gene unclear. Trimming shortened V by 2 bases and J by 5 bases, and 10 bases separated the two germline ends. Per the germline V gene, CDR1 is SNHLY and CDR2 is FYNNEI. The CDR3 totals 14 residues.

The rearrangement uses TRBV6-6 and TRBJ2-7; 9 nucleotides line up with TRBD1. Germline loops: CDR1 MNHNY, CDR2 SVGAGI (reference sequence). The CDR3 covers 14 residues. V lost 5 bases, J lost 6 bases, and 8 bases stayed unmatched. CDR3 bases: TGTGCCAGCAGTAATCCGGGACAGGGCCCCGAGCAGTACTTC. As protein: CASSNPGQGPEQYF.

V is TRBV19 and J is TRBJ1-5; no firm D call. The CDR3 covers 17 residues. Germline CDR1 LNHDA, CDR2 SQIVND (reference sequence). V lost 1 base and J 0 bases, leaving 13 bases between the germline ends. Here the CDR3 DNA reads TGTGCCAGTAGTATAGTGATGGGCCAGTATAGCAATCAGCCCCAGCATTTT. This sequence encodes CASSIVMGQYSNQPQHF.

This clone was counted only a few times. V usage is TRBV11-2 and J usage is TRBJ1-2; D possibly corresponds to TRBD1 (6 bases). V lost 5 bases, J lost 3 bases, and 16 bases lay in between. The CDR3 consists of 15 residues. The germline V gene has CDR1 SGHAT and CDR2 FQNNGV. This CDR3 is CASSQGGGAYYGYTF. CDR3 nucleotides: TGTGCCAGCAGCCAAGGGGGGGGCGCTTACTATGGCTACACCTTC.

The V and J genes are TRBV5-8 and TRBJ2-3; maybe TRBD2 (7 bases). CDR3 length equals 17 residues. V was trimmed by 2 bases and J by 3 bases, leaving 19 bases between them. Germline CDR1 is SGHTS and CDR2 is YDEGEE. CDR3 DNA sequence: TGTGCCAGCAGCTTAGCCAAGGAGGGGGGGAGGACAGATACGCAGTATTTT. The encoded protein is CASSLAKEGGRTDTQYF.

The chain links TRBV6-2 or TRBV6-3 to TRBJ1-2; 9 bases are shared with TRBD1. Germline V CDR1 and CDR2: MNHEY, SVGEGT. With 4 bases clipped from V and 3 bases from J, the junction kept 3 bases outside the gene matches. CDR3 size: 14 residues. The CDR3 region is CASSWTGVYYGYTF. The CDR3 DNA follows: TGTGCCAGCAGTTGGACAGGGGTCTACTATGGCTACACCTTC.

The V call is TRBV18, the J call TRBJ2-7; unclear D gene. Germline CDR1 reads KGHSH; CDR2 reads LQKENI. This CDR3 has 12 amino acids. V lost 3 bases and J 11 bases, leaving 14 bases between the germline ends. CDR3 region: CASSPAAGTEYF. CDR3 nucleotides: TGTGCCAGCTCACCCGCCGCAGGAACAGAGTACTTC.

The gene calls are TRBV4-3 and TRBJ1-4; 11 nucleotides line up with TRBD1. The V gene's germline CDR1 is LGHNA and CDR2 YSLEER. V shed 2 bases, J shed 7 bases, and the junction held 6 bases outside the gene matches. The CDR3 totals 16 residues. The CDR3 loop reads CASSQILGQGGEKLFF. As DNA, the CDR3 is TGCGCCAGCAGCCAAATTCTGGGACAGGGGGGTGAAAAACTGTTTTTT.